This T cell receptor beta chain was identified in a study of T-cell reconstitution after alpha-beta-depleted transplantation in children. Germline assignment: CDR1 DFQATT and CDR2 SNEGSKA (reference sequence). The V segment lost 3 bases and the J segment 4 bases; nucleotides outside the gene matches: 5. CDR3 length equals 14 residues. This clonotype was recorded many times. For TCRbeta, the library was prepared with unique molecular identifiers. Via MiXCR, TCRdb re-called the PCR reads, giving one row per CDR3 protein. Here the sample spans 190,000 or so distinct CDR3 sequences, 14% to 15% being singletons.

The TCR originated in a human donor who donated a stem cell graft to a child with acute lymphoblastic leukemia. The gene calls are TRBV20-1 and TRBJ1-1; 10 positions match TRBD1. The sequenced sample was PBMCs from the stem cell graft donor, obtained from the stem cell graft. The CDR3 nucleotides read TGCAGTGCTAGGGACAGGGGGTCGACCACTGAAGCTTTCTTT. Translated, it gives CSARDRGSTTEAFF.